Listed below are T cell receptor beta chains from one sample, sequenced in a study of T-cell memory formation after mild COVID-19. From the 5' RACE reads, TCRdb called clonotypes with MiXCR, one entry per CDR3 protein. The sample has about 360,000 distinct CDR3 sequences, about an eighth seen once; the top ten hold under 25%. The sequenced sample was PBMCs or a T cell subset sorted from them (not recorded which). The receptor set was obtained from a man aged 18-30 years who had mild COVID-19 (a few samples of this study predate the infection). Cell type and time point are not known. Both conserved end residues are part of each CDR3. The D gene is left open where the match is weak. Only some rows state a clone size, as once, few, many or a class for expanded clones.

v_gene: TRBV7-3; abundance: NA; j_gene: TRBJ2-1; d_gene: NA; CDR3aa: CASRPSGANYNEQFF; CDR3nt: TGTGCCAGCAGGCCCTCGGGGGCCAATTACAATGAGCAGTTCTTC
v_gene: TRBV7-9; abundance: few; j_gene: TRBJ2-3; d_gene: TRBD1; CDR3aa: CASSFTGGAIDTQYF; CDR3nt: TGTGCCAGCAGCTTTACAGGGGGCGCGATTGATACGCAGTATTTT
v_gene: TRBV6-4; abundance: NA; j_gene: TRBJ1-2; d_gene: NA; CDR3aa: CASSDSNRVSGYTF; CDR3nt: TGTGCCAGCAGTGACTCGAATCGGGTTTCTGGCTACACCTTC
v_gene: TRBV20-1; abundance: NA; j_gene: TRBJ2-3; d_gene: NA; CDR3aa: CSAREPQSGDTQYF; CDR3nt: TGCAGTGCTAGAGAACCGCAGTCAGGGGATACGCAGTATTTT
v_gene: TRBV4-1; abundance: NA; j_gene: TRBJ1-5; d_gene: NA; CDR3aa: CASSRRMDGNQPQHF; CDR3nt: TGCGCCAGCAGCCGTAGGATGGATGGCAATCAGCCCCAGCATTTT
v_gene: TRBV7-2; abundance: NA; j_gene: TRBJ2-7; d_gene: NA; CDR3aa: CASSLYGLLPEQYF; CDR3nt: TGTGCCAGCAGCTTATACGGGCTTCTCCCTGAGCAGTACTTC
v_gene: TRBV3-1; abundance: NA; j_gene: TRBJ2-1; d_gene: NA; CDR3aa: CASSETRRGTSSYNEQFF; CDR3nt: TGTGCCAGCAGCGAAACCCGGAGGGGGACGAGCTCCTACAATGAGCAGTTCTTC
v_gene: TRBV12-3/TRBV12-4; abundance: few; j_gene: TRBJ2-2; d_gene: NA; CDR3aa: CASRKWNTGELFF; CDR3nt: TGTGCCAGCAGGAAATGGAACACCGGGGAGCTGTTTTTT
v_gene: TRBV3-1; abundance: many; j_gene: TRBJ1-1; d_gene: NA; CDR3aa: CASSLLGGNTEAFF; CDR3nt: TGTGCCAGCAGCCTCTTGGGGGGGAACACTGAAGCTTTCTTT
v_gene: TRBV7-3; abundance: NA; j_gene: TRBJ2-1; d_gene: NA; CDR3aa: CASSLTPTREYDEQFF; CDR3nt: TGTGCCAGCAGCTTAACCCCTACTAGGGAGTACGATGAGCAGTTCTTC
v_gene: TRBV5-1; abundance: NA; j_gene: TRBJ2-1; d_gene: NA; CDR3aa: CASSPTPGTISYNEQFF; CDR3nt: TGCGCCAGCAGCCCAACCCCCGGGACCATCTCCTACAATGAGCAGTTCTTC
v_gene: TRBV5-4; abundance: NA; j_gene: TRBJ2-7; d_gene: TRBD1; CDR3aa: CASSLVGQGSYEQYF; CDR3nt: TGTGCCAGCAGCTTGGTGGGACAGGGGTCCTACGAGCAGTACTTC
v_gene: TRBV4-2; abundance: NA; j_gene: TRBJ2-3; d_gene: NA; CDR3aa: CASSQDGGLGDTQYF; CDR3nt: TGTGCCAGCAGCCAAGATGGGGGTCTTGGAGATACGCAGTATTTT
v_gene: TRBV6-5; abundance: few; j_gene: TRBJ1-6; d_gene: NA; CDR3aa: CASSYWVASGDSPLHF; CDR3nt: TGTGCCAGCAGTTACTGGGTTGCTTCGGGTGATTCACCCCTCCACTTT
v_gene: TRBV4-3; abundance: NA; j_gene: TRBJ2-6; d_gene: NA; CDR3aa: CASSQAWAIPSSGANVLTF; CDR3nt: TGCGCCAGCAGCCAAGCCTGGGCGATCCCGAGCTCTGGGGCCAACGTCCTGACTTTC
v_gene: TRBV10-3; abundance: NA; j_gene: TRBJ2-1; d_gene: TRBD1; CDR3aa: CAISPDRGGYNEQFF; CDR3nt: TGTGCCATCAGTCCGGACAGGGGCGGCTACAATGAGCAGTTCTTC
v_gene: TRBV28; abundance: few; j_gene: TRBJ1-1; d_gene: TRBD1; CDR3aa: CASRKGGTNTEAFF; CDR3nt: TGTGCCAGCAGGAAAGGGGGCACGAACACTGAAGCTTTCTTT
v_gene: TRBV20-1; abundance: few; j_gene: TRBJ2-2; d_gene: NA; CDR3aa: CSARGAGRLTTGELFF; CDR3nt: TGCAGTGCTAGGGGTGCAGGGCGGCTAACCACCGGGGAGCTGTTTTTT
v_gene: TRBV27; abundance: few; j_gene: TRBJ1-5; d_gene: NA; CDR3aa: CASSPSDQPQHF; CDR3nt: TGTGCCAGCAGTCCGTCGGATCAGCCCCAGCATTTT
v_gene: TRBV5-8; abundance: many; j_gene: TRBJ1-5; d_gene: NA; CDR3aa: CASSQRIWGVQPQHF; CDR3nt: TGTGCCAGCAGCCAGCGTATTTGGGGAGTTCAGCCCCAGCATTTT
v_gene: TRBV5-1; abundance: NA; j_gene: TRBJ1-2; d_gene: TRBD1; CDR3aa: CASSSTGTGGHYGYTF; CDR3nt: TGCGCCAGCAGCTCGACCGGGACAGGGGGCCACTATGGCTACACCTTC
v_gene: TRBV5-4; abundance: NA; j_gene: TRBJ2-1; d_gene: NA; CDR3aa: CASTAGVSNEQFF; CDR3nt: TGTGCCAGCACGGCAGGAGTCTCCAATGAGCAGTTCTTC
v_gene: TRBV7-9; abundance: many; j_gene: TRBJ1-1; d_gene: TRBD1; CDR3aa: CASSPGGHRDGEAFF; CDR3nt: TGTGCCAGCAGCCCAGGGGGACACCGAGACGGTGAAGCTTTCTTT
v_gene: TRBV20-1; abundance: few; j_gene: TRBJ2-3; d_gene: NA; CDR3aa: CRARRRGTDTQYF; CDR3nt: TGCAGGGCAAGAAGAAGGGGCACAGATACGCAGTATTTT
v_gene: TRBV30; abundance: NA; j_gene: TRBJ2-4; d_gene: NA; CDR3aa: CAWSRGIYF; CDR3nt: TGTGCCTGGAGTCGAGGGATTTACTTC
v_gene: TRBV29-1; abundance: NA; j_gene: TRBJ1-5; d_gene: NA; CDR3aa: CSVADGGYQPQHF; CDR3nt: TGCAGCGTTGCGGACGGAGGATATCAGCCCCAGCATTTT